The present T cell receptor beta chain was sequenced within a study of blood T cell repertoires in COVID-19. Background on the study: The samples span acute and convalescent COVID-19 from the United States, Italy and Spain.

Generated by immunoSEQ multiplex PCR, the TCRdb table keeps only in-frame clones and is missing some. Of approximately 97,000 clones in the sample, more than 90% were seen once. The CDR3 contains 14 residues. The ends were cut back, 4 bases at V and 5 bases at J, with 14 bases in the middle. CDR1 is MNHEY, CDR2 SMNVEV, per germline (reference sequence). The rearrangement uses TRBV27 and TRBJ1-1; D is unresolved. Sequencing input: peripheral blood. This sequence was found in a man aged 18 to 30 with acute or convalescent COVID-19. This CDR3 reads CASSSGGSGTEAFF. The CDR3 DNA follows: TGTGCCAGCAGTTCAGGAGGTTCGGGGACTGAAGCTTTCTTT.